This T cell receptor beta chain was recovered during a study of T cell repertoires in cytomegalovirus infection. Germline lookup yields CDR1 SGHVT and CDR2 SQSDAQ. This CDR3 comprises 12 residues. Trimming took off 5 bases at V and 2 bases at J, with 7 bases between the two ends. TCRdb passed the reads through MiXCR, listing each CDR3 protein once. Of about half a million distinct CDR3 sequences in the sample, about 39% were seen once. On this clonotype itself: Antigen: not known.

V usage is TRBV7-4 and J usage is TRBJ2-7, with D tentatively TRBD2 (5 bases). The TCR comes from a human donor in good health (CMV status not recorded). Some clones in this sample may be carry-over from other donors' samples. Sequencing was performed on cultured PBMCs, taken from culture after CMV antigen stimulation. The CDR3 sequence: CASSKTTYEQYF. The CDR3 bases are TGTGCCAGCAGCAAGACTACCTACGAGCAGTACTTC.